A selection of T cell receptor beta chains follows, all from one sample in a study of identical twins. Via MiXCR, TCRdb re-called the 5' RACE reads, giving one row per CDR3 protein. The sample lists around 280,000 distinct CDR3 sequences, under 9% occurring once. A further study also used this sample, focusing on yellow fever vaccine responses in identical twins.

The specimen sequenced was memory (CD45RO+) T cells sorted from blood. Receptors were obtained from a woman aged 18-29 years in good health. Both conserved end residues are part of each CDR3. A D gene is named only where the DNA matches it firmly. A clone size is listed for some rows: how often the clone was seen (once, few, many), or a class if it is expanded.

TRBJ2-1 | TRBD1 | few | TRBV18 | TGTGCCAGCTCACCAATCCCTCCGGGACAGGGGGTTAATGAGCAGTTCTTC | CASSPIPPGQGVNEQFF
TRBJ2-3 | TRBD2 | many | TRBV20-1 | TGCAGTGCTAGACGTAGCGGGGGGTCTACAGATACGCAGTATTTT | CSARRSGGSTDTQYF
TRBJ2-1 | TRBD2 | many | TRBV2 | TGTGCCAGCAGGCGAGGTAGCGGGAGTTCCAATGAGCAGTTCTTC | CASRRGSGSSNEQFF
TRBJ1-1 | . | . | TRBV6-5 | TGTGCCAGCAGTTACTCGAGCCAATTGCCAGCTTTCTTT | CASSYSSQLPAFF
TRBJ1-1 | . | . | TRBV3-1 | TGTGCCAGCAGCCACGCCACTGAAGCTTTCTTT | CASSHATEAFF
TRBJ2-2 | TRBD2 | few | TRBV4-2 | TGTGCCAGCAGCAAAGGTTCTAGCGGGCCCTCGAACACCGGGGAGCTGTTTTTT | CASSKGSSGPSNTGELFF
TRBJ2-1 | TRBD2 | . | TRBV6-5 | TGTGCCAGCAGTTCTAAGCGGGAGGGCCCAGACTACAATGAGCAGTTCTTC | CASSSKREGPDYNEQFF
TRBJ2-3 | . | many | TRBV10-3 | TGTGCCATCAGTGAGAGGGAGGGCACAGATACGCAGTATTTT | CAISEREGTDTQYF
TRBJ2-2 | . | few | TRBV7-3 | TGTGCCAGCAGCCCTCACCCCCGGGCAGCGAACACCGGGGAGCTGTTTTTT | CASSPHPRAANTGELFF
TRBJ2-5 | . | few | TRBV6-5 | TGTGCCAGCAGTTACTCTTTTACCCCAGCACAAGAGACCCAGTACTTC | CASSYSFTPAQETQYF